This T cell receptor beta chain derives from a study of radiation and T cells in renal cell carcinoma. The table came from immunoSEQ multiplex PCR; TCRdb's copy has only in-frame clones and leaves some out. The sample contains 120,000 or so clones, 81% of which appear only once. Findings and limits, study-wide: In blood, top tumor clones expanded by 2 weeks, shrinking by 4. Without pretreatment biopsies, baseline tumor clonotype presence was undetermined.

The time point was: blood 2 weeks post-SBRT. The treatment: 15 Gy SBRT to primary tumor, nephrectomy 4 weeks later. After SBRT, blood was collected at 2 and 4 weeks, plus baseline. This renal cell carcinoma was of the clear cell type. Germline V lookup: CDR1 SGHTA, CDR2 FQGNSA. V dropped 0 bases and J dropped 5; count of bases not matched to a gene: 3. This CDR3 is built from 14 residues. This clone was observed once. Antigen: not known. The sequence derives from a man between 45 and 60 years old with renal cell carcinoma. The chain links TRBV7-2 to TRBJ2-5, with 7 bases identical to TRBD2. Sequenced material: blood, taken from a patient whose treatment included radiotherapy and nephrectomy. The DNA for the CDR3 is TGTGCCAGCAGCTTAGCAACAGCGGGGGAGACCCAGTACTTC. Translation: CASSLATAGETQYF. The complete variable domain, with remaining parts taken from reference TRBV7-2 and TRBJ2-5, reads GAGVSQSPSNKVTEKGKDVELRCDPISGHTALYWYRQSLGQGLEFLIYFQGNSAPDKSGLPSDRFSAERTGGSVSTLTIQRTQQEDSAVYLCASSLATAGETQYFGPGTRLLVL.